A single sample is the source of the 9 T cell receptor beta chains below, sequenced in a study of chemoradiotherapy in HPV16-positive cancers. Produced via immunoSEQ multiplex PCR; TCRdb's table is partial and in-frame only. Counted here are over 30,000 clones, about four fifths occurring once; the ten biggest clones make up 3.8%. The sample in question was blood, obtained from a patient who underwent chemoradiotherapy. The receptor source for this set is a human donor with HPV-associated anogenital cancer.

Only one count was recorded for this clone. V is TRBV4-1 and J is TRBJ1-1, with D maybe TRBD1 (6 bases). The ends were cut back, 0 bases at V and 0 bases at J, with 20 bases in the middle. The CDR3 has 19 amino acids. CDR1 is MGHRA and CDR2 is YSYEKL in the germline V gene. Here the CDR3 reads CASSQDLEFGGYLNTEAFF. As DNA, the CDR3 is TGCGCCAGCAGCCAAGATCTGGAATTCGGGGGCTATTTGAACACTGAAGCTTTCTTT.

J is TRBJ2-7 and V is TRBV2, with 11 bases lining up with TRBD1. J lost 3 bases, V lost 7 bases, and 8 bases had no gene match. The CDR3 is 15 residues long. CDR1 and CDR2 (germline): SNHLY, FYNNEI. The DNA of the CDR3 is TGTGCCAGCACCCCCTCCGGGACAGGGGGCTACGAGCAGTACTTC. This translates into CASTPSGTGGYEQYF.

This clone was counted once. The chain has TRBV19 and TRBJ2-1, with 7 bases matching TRBD1. The germline V gene encodes CDR1 LNHDA and CDR2 SQIVND (reference sequence). The CDR3 has 16 residues. V was pared by 1 base and J by 7 bases, with 10 bases of the junction left unmatched. The CDR3 spells CASSIVEGAVRNEQFF. DNA for the CDR3: TGTGCCAGTAGTATAGTTGAGGGGGCGGTACGGAATGAGCAGTTCTTC.

This clone was detected only a few times. This sequence joins TRBV2 and TRBJ1-2; 7 bases match TRBD1. J gave up 1 base and V 0 bases, and 5 bases lay outside the gene matches. Per the germline V gene, CDR1 is SNHLY and CDR2 is FYNNEI. This CDR3 region has 16 residues. This CDR3 is CASSEAKGTDNYGYTF. The CDR3 nucleotides read TGTGCCAGCAGTGAAGCTAAAGGGACAGATAACTATGGCTACACCTTC.

The chain has TRBV16 and TRBJ2-2; D uncertain. The CDR3 has 16 amino acids. V was shortened by 0 bases and J by 3 bases, with 11 bases between the two germline ends. Germline V lookup: CDR1 KGHSY, CDR2 FQNENV. CDR3 sequence reads: CASSQSRLTYTGELFF. The DNA for the CDR3 is TGTGCCAGCAGCCAATCGCGGCTCACGTACACCGGGGAGCTGTTTTTT. The entire variable domain, with the rest obtained from reference TRBV16 and TRBJ2-2, is as follows: GEEVAQTPKHLVRGEGQKAKLYCAPIKGHSYVFWYQQVLKNEFKFLISFQNENVFDETGMPKERFSAKCLPNSPCSLEIQATKLEDSAVYFCASSQSRLTYTGELFFGEGSRLTVL.

This sequence joins TRBV7-9 and TRBJ1-2; no clear D. CDR3 length equals 12 residues. V dropped 1 base and J dropped 7 bases, with 7 bases sitting between them. In germline, CDR1 is SEHNR, CDR2 FQNEAQ (reference sequence). CDR3 residues: CASSLESGGYTF. CDR3 sequence (DNA): TGTGCCAGCAGCTTAGAATCAGGTGGCTACACCTTC.

The rearrangement uses TRBV9 and TRBJ1-2; a possible D gene is TRBD1 (6 bases). Germline V gene sequence: CDR1 SGDLS, CDR2 YYNGEE. This CDR3 spans 15 amino acids. V lost 0 bases, J lost 8 bases, and 17 bases lay in between. The CDR3 protein is CASSVGGLGARGYTF. Written as DNA, the CDR3 is TGTGCCAGCAGCGTAGGGGGTCTGGGGGCCCGAGGCTACACCTTC.

This clone was seen more than once but under ten times. This rearrangement joins TRBV9 to TRBJ1-4; the D gene is possibly TRBD1 (6 bases). CDR1 SGDLS and CDR2 YYNGEE come from the germline V gene. The CDR3 is 15 residues long. V lost 4 bases and J lost 2, with 12 bases in between. As DNA, the CDR3 is TGTGCCAGCAGCCAACAGGGTGTTACTAATGAAAAACTGTTTTTT. Its translation is CASSQQGVTNEKLFF.

Here the CDR3 reads CASSPQERGTEAFF. As DNA, the CDR3 is TGCGCCAGCAGCCCTCAGGAGAGGGGTACTGAAGCTTTCTTT. This sequence joins TRBV4-1 and TRBJ1-1, with a tentative D call TRBD1 (5 bases). Between the trimmed V and J ends, which lost 4 bases and 5 bases, there was a span of 14 bases. The CDR3 loop spans 14 amino acids. Germline-derived CDR1 and CDR2 are MGHRA and YSYEKL.